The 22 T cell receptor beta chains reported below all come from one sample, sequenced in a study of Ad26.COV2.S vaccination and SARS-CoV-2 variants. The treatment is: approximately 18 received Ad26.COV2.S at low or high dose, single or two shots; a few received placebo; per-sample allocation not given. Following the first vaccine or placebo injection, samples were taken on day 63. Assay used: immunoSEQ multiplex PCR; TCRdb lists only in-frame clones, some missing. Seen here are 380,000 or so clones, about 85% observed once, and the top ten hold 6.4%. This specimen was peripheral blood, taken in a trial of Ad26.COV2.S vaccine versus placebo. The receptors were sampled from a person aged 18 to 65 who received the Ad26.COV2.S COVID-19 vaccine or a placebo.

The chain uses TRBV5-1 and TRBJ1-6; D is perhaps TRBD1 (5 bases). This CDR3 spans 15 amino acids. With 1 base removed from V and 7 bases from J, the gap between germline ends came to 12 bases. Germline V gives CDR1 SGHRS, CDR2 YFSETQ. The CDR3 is CASSLRGDGNSPLHF. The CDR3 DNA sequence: TGCGCCAGCAGCTTGCGGGGGGACGGAAATTCACCCCTCCACTTT. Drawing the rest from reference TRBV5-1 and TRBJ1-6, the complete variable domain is KAGVTQTPRYLIKTRGQQVTLSCSPISGHRSVSWYQQTPGQGLQFLFEYFSETQRNKGNFPGRFSGRQFSNSRSEMNVSTLELGDSALYLCASSLRGDGNSPLHFGNGTRLTVT.

CDR3 region: CATSRARGNGNSPLHF. CDR3 in DNA: TGTGCCACCAGCAGAGCCAGGGGAAATGGGAATTCACCCCTCCACTTT. The chain joins TRBV15 to TRBJ1-6, with a tentative D call TRBD1 (6 bases). V dropped 1 base and J dropped 7 bases, with 14 bases sitting between them. CDR1 is LNHNV and CDR2 is YYDKDF in the germline V gene (reference sequence). This CDR3 is 16 amino acids long. The full variable domain, completed using reference TRBV15 and TRBJ1-6, is DAMVIQNPRYQVTQFGKPVTLSCSQTLNHNVMYWYQQKSSQAPKLLFHYYDKDFNNEADTPDNFQSRRPNTSFCFLDIRSPGLGDTAMYLCATSRARGNGNSPLHFGNGTRLTVT.

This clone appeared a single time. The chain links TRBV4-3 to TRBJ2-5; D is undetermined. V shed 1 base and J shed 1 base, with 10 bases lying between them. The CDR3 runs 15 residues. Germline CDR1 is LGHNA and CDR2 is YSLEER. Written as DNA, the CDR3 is TGCGCCAGCAGCCAAGGAACAGTAACCCAAGAGACCCAGTACTTC. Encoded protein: CASSQGTVTQETQYF.

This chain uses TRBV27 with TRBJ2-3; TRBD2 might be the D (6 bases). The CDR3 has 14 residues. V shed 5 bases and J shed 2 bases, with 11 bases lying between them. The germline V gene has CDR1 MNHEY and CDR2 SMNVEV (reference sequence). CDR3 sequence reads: CASSPPGLTDTQYF. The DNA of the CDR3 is TGTGCCAGCAGTCCGCCGGGACTCACAGATACGCAGTATTTT.

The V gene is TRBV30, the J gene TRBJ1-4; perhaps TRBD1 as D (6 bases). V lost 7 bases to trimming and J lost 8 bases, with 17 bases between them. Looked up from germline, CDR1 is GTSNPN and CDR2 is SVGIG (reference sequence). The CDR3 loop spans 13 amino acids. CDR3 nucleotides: TGTGCCTTGGAGGGGGACCCAAGGGAAAAACTGTTTTTT. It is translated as CALEGDPREKLFF.

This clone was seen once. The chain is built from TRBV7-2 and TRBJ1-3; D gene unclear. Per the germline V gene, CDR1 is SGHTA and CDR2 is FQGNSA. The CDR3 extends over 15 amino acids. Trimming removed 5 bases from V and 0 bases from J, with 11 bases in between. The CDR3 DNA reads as TGTGCCAGCAGCCCCTCTTGGGCCTCTGGAAACACCATATATTTT. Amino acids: CASSPSWASGNTIYF.

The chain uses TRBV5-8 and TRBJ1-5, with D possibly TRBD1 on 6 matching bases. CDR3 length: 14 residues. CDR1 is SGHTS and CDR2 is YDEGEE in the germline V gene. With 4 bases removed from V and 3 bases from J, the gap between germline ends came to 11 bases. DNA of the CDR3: TGTGCCAGCAGCCCCGGACAGAACAATCAGCCCCAGCATTTT. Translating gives CASSPGQNNQPQHF.

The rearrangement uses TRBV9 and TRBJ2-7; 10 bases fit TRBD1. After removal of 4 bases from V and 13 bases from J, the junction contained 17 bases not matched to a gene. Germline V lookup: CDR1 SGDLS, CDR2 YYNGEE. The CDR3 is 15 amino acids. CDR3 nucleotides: TGTGCCAGCAGCTCCAGTTCCGGGACAGGGGCCCCCAAATACTTC. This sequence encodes CASSSSSGTGAPKYF.

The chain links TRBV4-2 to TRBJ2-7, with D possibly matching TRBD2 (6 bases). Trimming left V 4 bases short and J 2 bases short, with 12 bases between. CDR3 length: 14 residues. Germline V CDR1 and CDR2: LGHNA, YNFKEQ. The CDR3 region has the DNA TGTGCCAGCAGCCTTGGGACTTCGACCTACGAGCAGTACTTC. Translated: CASSLGTSTYEQYF.

The DNA of the CDR3 is TGTGCCAGCAGCTTAGCGGGGGCGAACTACAATGAGCAGTTCTTC. Translated, it gives CASSLAGANYNEQFF. The chain carries TRBV11-3 and TRBJ2-1; the D call may be TRBD1 or TRBD2 (6 bases each). The germline V gene has CDR1 SGHNT and CDR2 YENEEA. This CDR3 region has 15 residues. V was cut by 1 base and J by 3 bases, with 10 bases left in between. The variable domain in full, with the rest retrieved from reference TRBV11-3 and TRBJ2-1, is EAGVVQSPRYKIIEKKQPVAFWCNPISGHNTLYWYLQNLGQGPELLIRYENEEAVDDSQLPKDRFSAERLKGVDSTLKIQPAELGDSAVYLCASSLAGANYNEQFFGPGTRLTVL.

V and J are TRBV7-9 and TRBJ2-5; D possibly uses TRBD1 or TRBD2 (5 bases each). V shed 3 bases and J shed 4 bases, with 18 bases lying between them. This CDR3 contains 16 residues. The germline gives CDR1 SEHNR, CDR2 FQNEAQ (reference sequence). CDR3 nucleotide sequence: TGTGCCAGCAGCTTCTCCGGGCAGGGACGGAGAGAGACCCAGTACTTC. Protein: CASSFSGQGRRETQYF.

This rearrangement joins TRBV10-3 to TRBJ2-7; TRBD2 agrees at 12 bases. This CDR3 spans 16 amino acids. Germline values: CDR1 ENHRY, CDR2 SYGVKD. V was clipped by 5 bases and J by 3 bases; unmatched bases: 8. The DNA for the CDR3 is TGTGCCATCAGTAACACTAGCGGGAGGATTGTCTACGAGCAGTACTTC. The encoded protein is CAISNTSGRIVYEQYF.

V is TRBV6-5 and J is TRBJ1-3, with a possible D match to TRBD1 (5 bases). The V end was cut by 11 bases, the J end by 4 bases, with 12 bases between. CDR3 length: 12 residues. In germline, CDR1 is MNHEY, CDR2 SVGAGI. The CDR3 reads CAVVGAGNTIYF. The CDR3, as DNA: TGTGCCGTGGTCGGGGCCGGAAACACCATATATTTT.

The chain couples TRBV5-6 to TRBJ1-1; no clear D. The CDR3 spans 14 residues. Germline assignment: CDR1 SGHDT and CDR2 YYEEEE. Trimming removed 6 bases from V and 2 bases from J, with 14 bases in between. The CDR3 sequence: CASIGVGFNTEAFF. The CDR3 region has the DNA TGTGCCAGCATCGGAGTTGGGTTTAACACTGAAGCTTTCTTT.

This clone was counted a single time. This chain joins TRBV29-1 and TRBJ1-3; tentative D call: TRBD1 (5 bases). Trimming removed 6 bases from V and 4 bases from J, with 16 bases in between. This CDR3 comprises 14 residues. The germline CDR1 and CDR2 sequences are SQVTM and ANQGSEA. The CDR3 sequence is CSVAPSGIGNTIYF. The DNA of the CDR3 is TGCAGCGTCGCCCCTTCAGGGATAGGAAACACCATATATTTT.

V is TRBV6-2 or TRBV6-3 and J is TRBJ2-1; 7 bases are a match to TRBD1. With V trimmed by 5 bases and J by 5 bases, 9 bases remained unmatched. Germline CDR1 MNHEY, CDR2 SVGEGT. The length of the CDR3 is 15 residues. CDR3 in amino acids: CASSQPGQINNEQFF. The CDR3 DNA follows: TGTGCCAGCAGTCAACCGGGACAGATCAACAATGAGCAGTTCTTC.

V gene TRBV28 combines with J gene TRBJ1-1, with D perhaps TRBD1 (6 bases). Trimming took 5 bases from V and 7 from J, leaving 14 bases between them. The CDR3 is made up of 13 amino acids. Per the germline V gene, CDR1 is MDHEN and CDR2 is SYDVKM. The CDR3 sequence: CASSPLWTDEAFF. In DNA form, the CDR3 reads TGTGCCAGCAGTCCATTATGGACAGATGAAGCTTTCTTT.

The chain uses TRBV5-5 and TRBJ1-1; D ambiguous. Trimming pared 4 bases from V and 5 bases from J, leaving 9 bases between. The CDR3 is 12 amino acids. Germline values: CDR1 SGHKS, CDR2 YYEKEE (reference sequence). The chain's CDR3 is CASSLPPTEAFF. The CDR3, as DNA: TGTGCCAGCAGCCTCCCACCTACTGAAGCTTTCTTT.

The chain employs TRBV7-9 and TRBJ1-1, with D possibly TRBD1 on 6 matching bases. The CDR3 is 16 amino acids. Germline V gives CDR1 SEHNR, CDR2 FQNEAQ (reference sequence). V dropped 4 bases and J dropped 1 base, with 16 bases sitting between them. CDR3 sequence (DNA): TGTGCCAGCAGCTACAGGGTTCTCCGGGCGAACACTGAAGCTTTCTTT. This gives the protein CASSYRVLRANTEAFF. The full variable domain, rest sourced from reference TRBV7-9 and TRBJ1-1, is DTGVSQNPRHKITKRGQNVTFRCDPISEHNRLYWYRQTLGQGPEFLTYFQNEAQLEKSRLLSDRFSAERPKGSFSTLEIQRTEQGDSAMYLCASSYRVLRANTEAFFGQGTRLTVV.

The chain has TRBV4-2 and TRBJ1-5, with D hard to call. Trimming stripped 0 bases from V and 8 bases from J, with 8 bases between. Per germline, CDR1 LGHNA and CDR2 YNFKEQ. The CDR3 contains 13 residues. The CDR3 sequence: CASSQDKGKPQHF. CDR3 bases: TGTGCCAGCAGCCAAGATAAGGGAAAGCCCCAGCATTTT.

The CDR3 region is CASSQDTTGDTEAFF. CDR3 nucleotide sequence: TGCGCCAGCAGCCAAGACACGACAGGGGACACTGAAGCTTTCTTT. The rearrangement joins TRBV4-3 to TRBJ1-1, with TRBD1 matching over 8 bases. Germline-derived CDR1 and CDR2 are LGHNA and YSLEER. V lost 0 bases to trimming and J lost 3 bases; unmatched junction nucleotides: 3. The CDR3 is made up of 15 amino acids.

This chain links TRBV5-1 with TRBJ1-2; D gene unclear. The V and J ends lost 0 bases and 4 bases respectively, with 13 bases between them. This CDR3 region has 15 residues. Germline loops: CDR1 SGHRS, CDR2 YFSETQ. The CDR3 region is CASSLGGGSFYGYTF. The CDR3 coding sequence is TGCGCCAGCAGCTTGGGGGGAGGAAGCTTCTATGGCTACACCTTC.